Below, 9 T cell receptor beta chains from the same sample are listed, as sequenced in a study of cytomegalovirus exposure and HLA in healthy donors. Profiling relied on immunoSEQ multiplex PCR, and the TCRdb table lists in-frame clones only, not all of them. Altogether over 150,000 clones are present, roughly 84% being singletons, with the ten largest covering about 1.9%. The sample consisted of PBMCs. The receptors come from a human donor in good health.

This clone was seen a few times. The chain is built from TRBV7-9 and TRBJ1-4; perhaps TRBD1 as D (5 bases). Trimming pared 5 bases from V and 8 bases from J, leaving 9 bases between. CDR3 length: 12 amino acids. In germline, CDR1 is SEHNR, CDR2 FQNEAQ (reference sequence). CDR3 in DNA: TGTGCCAGCAGCCCGGGACTGGAAAAACTGTTTTTT. It encodes CASSPGLEKLFF.

This clone was counted between two and nine times. The chain uses TRBV5-8 and TRBJ1-2, with D perhaps TRBD1 (6 bases). The CDR3 covers 13 residues. In germline, CDR1 is SGHTS, CDR2 YDEGEE. Trimming removed 9 bases from V and 3 bases from J, with 15 bases in between. For the CDR3, the DNA is TGTGCCACCCGCAGGGGAGTGGACTATGGCTACACCTTC. It encodes CATRRGVDYGYTF.

The V and J genes are TRBV5-1 and TRBJ2-4, with 13 nucleotides matching TRBD2. V trimming: 4 bases; J trimming: 3 bases; junction bases outside the gene matches: 10. This CDR3 is built from 18 residues. Germline V lookup: CDR1 SGHRS, CDR2 YFSETQ. The CDR3 coding sequence is TGCGCCAGCAGCCAGACTAGCGGGGGGTTTAGGGGCAAAAACATTCAGTACTTC. It codes for CASSQTSGGFRGKNIQYF.

The chain carries TRBV5-6 and TRBJ1-3, with TRBD1 matching over 7 bases. From germline, CDR1 is SGHDT and CDR2 YYEEEE. Unmatched junction bases numbered 8, after V lost 4 bases and J lost 4 bases. CDR3 size: 15 residues. The CDR3 protein is CASSMTGPGGNTIYF. The DNA of the CDR3 is TGTGCCAGCAGCATGACAGGGCCGGGCGGAAACACCATATATTTT. Full variable domain (missing parts from reference TRBV5-6 and TRBJ1-3): DAGVTQSPTHLIKTRGQQVTLRCSPKSGHDTVSWYQQALGQGPQFIFQYYEEEERQRGNFPDRFSGHQFPNYSSELNVNALLLGDSALYLCASSMTGPGGNTIYFGEGSWLTVV.

CDR3 loop: CASSLAGREESPLHF. In DNA, the CDR3 is TGTGCCAGCAGCTTGGCAGGCAGGGAAGAATCACCCCTCCACTTT. The rearrangement joins TRBV5-5 to TRBJ1-6, with D perhaps TRBD1 (5 bases). V shed 0 bases and J shed 10 bases, with 14 bases lying between them. CDR3 length: 15 residues. CDR1 and CDR2 (germline): SGHKS, YYEKEE (reference sequence).

The V gene is TRBV5-1, the J gene TRBJ2-3; 10 nucleotides agree with TRBD2. Per germline, CDR1 SGHRS and CDR2 YFSETQ. The CDR3 has 20 residues. The trim removed 1 base at V and 2 bases at J, leaving 16 bases unmatched. This CDR3 reads CASSLSVAGGHRVTTDTQYF. The CDR3 DNA is TGCGCCAGCAGCTTGTCGGTAGCGGGGGGCCACCGCGTCACCACAGATACGCAGTATTTT.

The genes are TRBV5-6 and TRBJ1-1, with a weak D call TRBD1 (5 bases). CDR3 size: 13 residues. Germline lookup yields CDR1 SGHDT and CDR2 YYEEEE. V dropped 2 bases and J dropped 4 bases, with 9 bases sitting between them. The CDR3 is CASSLGVSTEAFF. The CDR3 DNA is TGTGCCAGCAGCTTAGGGGTCAGCACTGAAGCTTTCTTT.

The chain employs TRBV4-3 and TRBJ1-2; perhaps TRBD1 as D (5 bases). The CDR3 spans 15 residues. V lost 6 bases and J 6 bases, leaving 20 bases between the germline ends. The germline CDR1 and CDR2 sequences are LGHNA and YSLEER. CDR3 sequence (DNA): TGCGCCAGCAGTTCTGACATCTTGGACAACCATGGCTACACCTTC. Translating gives CASSSDILDNHGYTF.

The chain couples TRBV5-4 to TRBJ2-3; TRBD1 might be the D (6 bases). Germline V gene sequence: CDR1 SGHNT, CDR2 YYREEE (reference sequence). The CDR3 has 15 residues. V shed 2 bases and J shed 1 base, with 11 bases lying between them. CDR3 sequence: CASSFGSGGTDTQYF. CDR3 DNA: TGTGCCAGCAGCTTTGGTTCAGGGGGCACAGATACGCAGTATTTT.